The text below deals with one T cell receptor (beta chain). The antigen is unknown. These data originate in a study of cytomegalovirus exposure and HLA in healthy donors. Study overall: A preliminary data release comprised tens of millions of unique TCRs obtained from HLA-typed donors.

Use of 60 Vbeta and 13 Jbeta primers characterized the PCR. Assay used: immunoSEQ multiplex PCR; TCRdb lists only in-frame clones, some missing. The data show about 93,000 clones, roughly 78% seen once. J was trimmed by 5 bases and V by 3 bases; bases with no gene match: 5. The CDR3 loop spans 15 amino acids. CDR1 and CDR2 (germline): SGHNT, YENEEA. Study findings and constraints: Serostatus for CMV was the only available immune exposure information.

Sample: PBMCs. The sequence was obtained from a man aged 30 to 45 in good health and CMV-seronegative. V and J are TRBV11-3 and TRBJ2-3; 10 bases align to TRBD1. The CDR3 loop is CASSFRDRGLDTQYF. The CDR3 DNA reads as TGTGCCAGCAGCTTCAGGGACAGGGGCCTAGATACGCAGTATTTT. Based on the CDR3 plus reference TRBV11-3 and TRBJ2-3, the full variable domain is EAGVVQSPRYKIIEKKQPVAFWCNPISGHNTLYWYLQNLGQGPELLIRYENEEAVDDSQLPKDRFSAERLKGVDSTLKIQPAELGDSAVYLCASSFRDRGLDTQYFGPGTRLTVL.